This T cell receptor (beta chain) was identified during a study of patients and donors after allogeneic stem cell transplantation. The J segment lost 8 bases and the V segment lost 3 bases, leaving 6 bases of the junction unmatched. CDR3 length: 13 amino acids. The V gene's germline CDR1 is WNHNN and CDR2 SYGVQD (reference sequence). This clonotype was observed a handful of times. TCRdb recomputed calls from the RT-PCR reads with MiXCR, one row per CDR3 protein. The data contain roughly 2,000 distinct CDR3 sequences, more than 30% of them singletons. The specimen sequenced was blood, either unsorted or a sorted T cell fraction (not recorded which). This chain uses TRBV10-1 with TRBJ1-2, with 7 bases lining up with TRBD1. The origin of this receptor is a human donor who was either an allogeneic HSCT recipient or a stem cell or donor lymphocyte infusion donor (not recorded which). It is not recorded whose cells these are; they may come from a transplant donor. CDR3 coding DNA: TGCGCCAGCAGTGAACAGGGGCGTCACGGCTACACCTTC. Translating it yields CASSEQGRHGYTF.